This TCR beta chain was identified during a study of blood T cell repertoires in COVID-19. Looking at the study overall: Samples of COVID-19 (acute and convalescent) were obtained from the United States, Italy and Spain.

This CDR3 spans 13 amino acids. The V and J ends lost 3 bases and 5 bases respectively, with 11 bases between them. Germline-derived CDR1 and CDR2 are MNHEY and SMNVEV (reference sequence). This clone came up a few times. Assay used: immunoSEQ multiplex PCR; TCRdb lists only in-frame clones, some missing. The table lists under 150,000 clones, approximately 80% of them singletons. Input material: peripheral blood. The sequence derives from a man aged 60 to 69 with active or convalescent COVID-19. The V and J genes are TRBV27 and TRBJ2-7; D may be TRBD1 (5 bases). CDR3 protein: CASSFQGGDEQYF. The DNA of the CDR3 is TGTGCCAGCAGTTTCCAGGGTGGGGACGAGCAGTACTTC.